This paragraph covers one T cell receptor (beta chain) sequence. The record originates from a study of blood T cell repertoires in COVID-19. For the study at large: Samples came from the United States, Italy and Spain, spanning acute and convalescent COVID-19. PBMCs, B-cell-depleted T cells, or T cells were the source of the cDNA or gDNA that made up the material.

In the study's own analysis: Nucleated cell counts were estimated from reference gene primer amplification. Sequencing was performed with immunoSEQ multiplex PCR; in TCRdb, only in-frame clones are kept and a portion is missing. The V and J calls and the clone size are those of that table, but D and trimming were determined from the DNA. This repertoire shows 65,000 to 70,000 clones, 80% to 85% found once; its top ten account for 9.2%. The germline gives CDR1 MGHRA, CDR2 YSYEKL. This CDR3 spans 13 amino acids. Trimming pared 1 base from V and 4 bases from J, leaving 8 bases between. The receptor's source is a human donor in a cohort sampled during active COVID-19. The chain carries TRBV4-1 and TRBJ2-7; D ambiguous. The material sequenced was peripheral blood. The CDR3 is CASSQVIYYEQYF. The CDR3 DNA follows: TGCGCCAGCAGCCAAGTGATCTATTACGAGCAGTACTTC.